This is a list of T cell receptor beta chains from one sample in a study of cytomegalovirus exposure and HLA in healthy donors. The table came from immunoSEQ multiplex PCR; TCRdb's copy has only in-frame clones and leaves some out. The repertoire consists of over 150,000 clones, with around 74% occurring once and the leading ten covering 1.2% to 1.5%. The material sequenced was PBMCs. The receptors here all came from a man between 18 and 35 years old in good health and CMV-seronegative. Each CDR3 is given with its conserved first and last residue. A D gene is named only where the DNA matches it firmly. Where a row states a size, it is once, few, many or the class of an expanded clone; other rows omit it.

J gene	D gene	V gene	clone size	CDR3 protein	CDR3 DNA
TRBJ1-2	TRBD1	TRBV7-2	few	CASSHDRVGYGYTF	TGTGCCAGCAGCCATGACAGGGTGGGATATGGCTACACCTTC
TRBJ1-1	.	TRBV2	.	CASSEALGRGNTEAFF	TGTGCCAGCAGTGAAGCGCTAGGGAGAGGGAACACTGAAGCTTTCTTT
TRBJ2-3	TRBD2	TRBV25-1	.	CASSEGWAGGGDTQYF	TGTGCCAGCAGTGAAGGCTGGGCGGGGGGAGGAGATACGCAGTATTTT
TRBJ2-1	TRBD2	TRBV28	.	CASRSGRAGWSYNEQFF	TGTGCCAGCAGATCCGGGAGGGCCGGGTGGTCCTACAATGAGCAGTTCTTC
TRBJ2-7	.	TRBV28	once	CASTTSSDPTYEQYF	TGTGCCAGCACTACCAGTAGCGACCCAACCTACGAGCAGTACTTC
TRBJ2-3	.	TRBV4-1	.	CASSQDGYFTDTQYF	TGCGCCAGCAGCCAAGATGGTTACTTCACAGATACGCAGTATTTT
TRBJ2-7	.	TRBV5-1	few	CASSLVEGGYEQYF	TGCGCCAGCAGCTTGGTTGAGGGGGGGTACGAGCAGTACTTC
TRBJ2-2	.	TRBV4-3	.	CASSQTAGELFF	TGCGCCAGCAGCCAAACGGCCGGGGAGCTGTTTTTT
TRBJ1-4	.	TRBV2	few	CASTLLATNEKLFF	TGTGCCAGCACCCTCCTTGCAACTAATGAAAAACTGTTTTTT
TRBJ2-1	.	TRBV6-8	.	CASRVGPQSSYNEQFF	TGTGCCAGCAGGGTGGGGCCTCAGAGCTCCTACAATGAGCAGTTCTTC
TRBJ1-2	.	TRBV9	.	CASSSGQTYNYGYTF	TGTGCCAGCAGCTCCGGACAGACCTATAACTATGGCTACACCTTC
TRBJ2-7	.	TRBV27	.	CASSSEGSQYEQYF	TGTGCCAGCAGTTCGGAGGGGAGTCAGTACGAGCAGTACTTC
TRBJ1-2	.	TRBV18	few	CASSPRQQDGYTF	TGTGCCAGCTCACCACGTCAACAGGATGGCTACACCTTC
TRBJ1-1	.	TRBV20-1	.	CSYRVEAFF	TGCAGTTACAGGGTTGAGGCTTTCTTT
TRBJ1-3	.	TRBV2	many	CASSERGGTGNTIYF	TGTGCCAGCAGTGAAAGGGGGGGGACTGGAAACACCATATATTTT
TRBJ2-1	.	TRBV7-9	.	CASSLTKAGFNEQFF	TGTGCCAGCAGCTTAACTAAGGCGGGTTTCAATGAGCAGTTCTTC
TRBJ2-5	.	TRBV10-2	.	CASSELVTRETQYF	TGCGCCAGCAGCGAGTTGGTGACTCGAGAGACCCAGTACTTC
TRBJ2-2	.	TRBV27	once	CASNEWPILNRVAGELFF	TGTGCCAGCAACGAGTGGCCCATCCTGAACAGGGTCGCCGGGGAGCTGTTTTTT
TRBJ2-1	TRBD2	TRBV6-1	few	CASSEIAGVGNEQFF	TGTGCCAGCAGTGAAATAGCGGGAGTCGGCAATGAGCAGTTCTTC
TRBJ2-3	.	TRBV7-9	once	CASSLKRGQGTDTQYF	TGTGCCAGCAGCTTAAAAAGGGGCCAAGGCACAGATACGCAGTATTTT
TRBJ2-5	.	TRBV29-1	.	CSASRGRETQYF	TGCAGCGCCTCAAGGGGAAGGGAGACCCAGTACTTC
TRBJ1-3	.	TRBV5-4	few	CASSFGGPGNTIYF	TGTGCCAGCAGCTTTGGTGGGCCTGGAAACACCATATATTTT
TRBJ2-7	TRBD2	TRBV7-8	.	CASSSSGYTYEQYF	TGTGCCAGCAGCTCTAGCGGGTACACCTACGAGCAGTACTTC
TRBJ2-5	.	TRBV19	.	CASSIAETQYF	TGTGCCAGTAGTATAGCGGAGACCCAGTACTTC
TRBJ2-5	.	TRBV11-2	.	CASSLYGAETQYF	TGTGCCAGCAGCTTATATGGGGCAGAGACCCAGTACTTC
TRBJ2-7	TRBD2	TRBV5-6	.	CASSLGGGLGPLYF	TGTGCCAGCAGCTTGGGCGGGGGACTGGGACCTCTGTACTTC
TRBJ1-3	.	TRBV10-3	.	CAIAGVKGPSGNTIYF	TGTGCCATCGCTGGGGTGAAGGGGCCCTCTGGAAACACCATATATTTT
TRBJ2-7	TRBD1	TRBV7-2	.	CASSLGPGPGTGIYEQYF	TGTGCCAGCAGCTTAGGACCCGGCCCCGGGACAGGCATCTACGAGCAGTACTTC
TRBJ1-3	TRBD1	TRBV6-6	few	CASAQGVHSSGNTIYF	TGTGCCAGCGCCCAGGGGGTCCATTCCTCTGGAAACACCATATATTTT
TRBJ2-7	TRBD2	TRBV4-2	.	CASSQDAGLPSYEQYF	TGTGCCAGCAGCCAAGACGCGGGACTACCCTCCTACGAGCAGTACTTC
TRBJ1-1	.	TRBV4-3	few	CASSQEWSGQSNTEAFF	TGCGCCAGCAGCCAAGAATGGAGTGGACAGTCGAACACTGAAGCTTTCTTT
TRBJ2-7	.	TRBV5-6	few	CASSLGPLAYEQYF	TGTGCCAGCAGCTTGGGACCCCTAGCCTACGAGCAGTACTTC
TRBJ2-7	.	TRBV10-3	.	CAIQGGKYEQYF	TGTGCCATACAGGGGGGGAAGTACGAGCAGTACTTC
TRBJ2-5	.	TRBV10-1	few	CASSAQLGETQYF	TGCGCCAGCAGCGCACAACTCGGGGAGACCCAGTACTTC
TRBJ2-7	TRBD2	TRBV19	.	CASHLSGGPRGEQYF	TGTGCCAGCCACTTGAGCGGGGGCCCTCGGGGGGAGCAGTACTTC
TRBJ1-4	.	TRBV5-1	few	CASSLAPGANEKLFF	TGCGCCAGCAGCTTGGCCCCGGGGGCTAATGAAAAACTGTTTTTT
TRBJ2-7	.	TRBV2	few	CASSGGSHYEQYF	TGTGCCAGCAGTGGAGGCAGCCACTACGAGCAGTACTTC
TRBJ2-5	.	TRBV9	.	CASSVGQIQETQYF	TGTGCCAGCAGCGTAGGGCAGATTCAAGAGACCCAGTACTTC
TRBJ2-3	TRBD1	TRBV14	.	CASSQGPGYRGADTQYF	TGTGCCAGCAGCCAAGGCCCGGGCTACAGGGGGGCAGATACGCAGTATTTT
TRBJ1-5	TRBD1	TRBV7-9	.	CSSSLGSGGGNQPQHF	TGTTCCAGCAGCTTAGGATCAGGGGGCGGCAATCAGCCCCAGCATTTT
TRBJ2-3	TRBD2	TRBV7-8	few	CASSLLARDTQYF	TGTGCCAGCAGTTTACTAGCGCGAGATACGCAGTATTTT
TRBJ2-3	.	TRBV9	.	CASSVVGGGLPTDTQYF	TGTGCCAGCAGCGTTGTCGGTGGGGGACTTCCCACAGATACGCAGTATTTT
TRBJ2-1	.	TRBV14	.	CASSQREYTGNPYNEQFF	TGTGCCAGCAGCCAAAGGGAATATACAGGGAATCCCTACAATGAGCAGTTCTTC
TRBJ2-1	TRBD2	TRBV19	once	CASSTSAGAYNEQFF	TGTGCCAGTAGTACCTCAGCGGGAGCCTACAATGAGCAGTTCTTC
TRBJ2-6	.	TRBV6-5	few	CASSYLRSGANVLTF	TGTGCCAGCAGTTACCTCCGGTCCGGGGCCAACGTCCTGACTTTC
TRBJ1-2	.	TRBV25-1	.	CASSVSGIGYTF	TGTGCCAGCAGTGTCAGTGGCATCGGCTACACCTTC
TRBJ2-5	TRBD1	TRBV27	.	CASGQGQETQYF	TGTGCCAGCGGACAGGGCCAAGAGACCCAGTACTTC
TRBJ2-7	TRBD2	TRBV4-3	.	CASSQDISGSGRREQYF	TGCGCCAGCAGCCAAGATATTTCGGGTAGCGGGAGGAGGGAGCAGTACTTC
TRBJ2-2	TRBD1	TRBV10-3	.	CAISELGQGTTGGGELFF	TGTGCCATCAGTGAGTTGGGACAGGGAACCACTGGTGGCGGGGAGCTGTTTTTT
TRBJ2-5	TRBD2	TRBV6-5	few	CASSQQAGGVETQYF	TGTGCCAGCAGTCAACAAGCGGGAGGTGTGGAGACCCAGTACTTC
TRBJ2-1	TRBD1	TRBV4-3	.	CASSQSLTGASYNEQFF	TGCGCCAGCAGCCAGTCCCTGACAGGGGCCTCCTACAATGAGCAGTTCTTC
TRBJ2-1	.	TRBV5-8	few	CASSLIAGYNEQFF	TGTGCCAGCAGCTTGATCGCGGGGTACAATGAGCAGTTCTTC
TRBJ1-3	.	TRBV5-1	.	CASSLETGPSGNTIYF	TGCGCCAGCAGCTTGGAGACAGGACCCTCTGGAAACACCATATATTTT
TRBJ2-5	.	TRBV21-1	.	CASTRSGRGGETQYF	TGTGCCAGCACGAGGAGCGGGAGGGGAGGGGAGACCCAGTACTTC
TRBJ2-2	TRBD2	TRBV5-5	.	CASSWPKREGGGELFF	TGTGCCAGCAGCTGGCCCAAGCGGGAGGGCGGCGGGGAGCTGTTTTTT
TRBJ2-1	TRBD2	TRBV15	.	CATSLRAGRTSREQFF	TGTGCCACCAGCCTCCGAGCGGGAAGGACCTCGCGTGAGCAGTTCTTC
TRBJ2-5	.	TRBV4-3	.	CASSHLRGKETQYF	TGCGCCAGCAGCCACCTACGGGGGAAAGAGACCCAGTACTTC